The sequence of this TCR beta chain was determined in a study of shared clonotypes between healthy human individuals. About the research overall: Contributing individuals were a couple of females and a few males aged 18 to 49. The study, taken as a whole, reports: The diversity represented, both genetic and in exposure history, was limited by few donors. Among donors, sharing of clonotypes was expected to be affected by sequencing depth.

Trimming took 8 bases from V and 5 from J; bases not matched to a gene: 5. This CDR3 has 13 amino acids. Germline V gives CDR1 MNHEY, CDR2 SVGAGI. This clone has just one count. Its antigen is unidentified. Per the authors' pipeline: ImmunoSEQ supplied junction-only sequences lacking quality scores, so filtering was different. Only in-frame clones appear in the TCRdb table, and some are missing; sequencing was by immunoSEQ multiplex PCR. V and J calls plus clone size are reproduced from that table; the DNA served to infer D and trimming. The data contain about 1 million clones, about 80% of them seen just once; the ten biggest clones take up approximately 0.5%.

The sequence came from a man in his late teens or twenties in good health. Some clones in this sample may be carry-over from other donors' samples. The sample taken for sequencing was memory CD4+ T cells from PBMCs. The sample's subset: CD45RA-negative fraction. The rearrangement uses TRBV6-5 and TRBJ1-5; 8 bases are a match to TRBD1. This chain's CDR3 is CASAGTGYQPQHF. The CDR3 coding sequence is TGTGCCAGCGCCGGGACAGGTTATCAGCCCCAGCATTTT.